The 26 T cell receptor beta chains presented below share a single source sample, sequenced in a study of shared clonotypes between healthy human individuals. Positive CCR7 selection of CD45RO-negative cells yielded the naive CD8 cells, and terminally differentiated effector memory CD45RA+ cells were excluded. Profiling relied on immunoSEQ multiplex PCR, and the TCRdb table lists in-frame clones only, not all of them. This sample has some 2,100,000 clones, with about 92% found just once. Material: naive CD8+ T cells from PBMCs. Every receptor here comes from a young man in good health. Some clones in this sample may be carry-over from other donors' samples.

Here the CDR3 DNA reads TGTGCCAGCAGCTCCCGGAGCCCAGGTGAGCAGTTCTTC. Residues: CASSSRSPGEQFF. This chain connects TRBV7-9 to TRBJ2-1; no definite D call. Trimming took 4 bases from V and 9 from J, leaving 13 bases between them. The CDR3 runs 13 residues. Germline lookup yields CDR1 SEHNR and CDR2 FQNEAQ (reference sequence).

This clone was counted between two and nine times. The CDR3 DNA is TGTGCCAGCAGCCATAATGAGGGAGGAGCTTTCTTT. This gives the protein CASSHNEGGAFF. The J gene is TRBJ1-1, the V gene TRBV27; D remains unclear. There are 12 residues in the CDR3. The V end was cut by 6 bases, the J end by 10 bases, with 15 bases between. Germline CDR1 is MNHEY and CDR2 is SMNVEV (reference sequence).

The rearrangement links TRBV6-6 to TRBJ2-5; 10 bases map to TRBD1. V lost 5 bases, J lost 1 base, and 4 bases stayed unmatched. This CDR3 is built from 15 residues. Germline loops: CDR1 MNHNY, CDR2 SVGAGI (reference sequence). The CDR3 loop reads CASSPRTGGQETQYF. The DNA for the CDR3 is TGTGCCAGCAGTCCCAGGACAGGGGGCCAAGAGACCCAGTACTTC.

This clone came up a few times. The chain recombines TRBV29-1 with TRBJ1-1; D ambiguous. V shed 5 bases and J shed 6 bases, with 4 bases lying between them. The CDR3 covers 9 residues. Germline V gene data show CDR1 as SQVTM and CDR2 as ANQGSEA. The CDR3 is CSVSAEAFF. In DNA form, the CDR3 reads TGCAGCGTTTCAGCTGAAGCTTTCTTT. The full variable domain, in which reference TRBV29-1 and TRBJ1-1 provide the parts outside the CDR3, is SAVISQKPSRDICQRGTSLTIQCQVDSQVTMMFWYRQQPGQSLTLIATANQGSEATYESGFVIDKFPISRPNLTFSTLTVSNMSPEDSSIYLCSVSAEAFFGQGTRLTVV.

This clone was picked up one time. The chain recombines TRBV6-5 with TRBJ2-2; 8 nucleotides align to TRBD2. Germline lookup yields CDR1 MNHEY and CDR2 SVGAGI. The V segment lost 4 bases and the J segment 0 bases; nucleotides outside the gene matches: 1. CDR3 length: 15 amino acids. CDR3 nucleotides: TGTGCCAGCAGTTCGGGACTAGCGAACACCGGGGAGCTGTTTTTT. This translates into CASSSGLANTGELFF.

The chain carries TRBV2 and TRBJ2-7, with a weak D call TRBD1 (5 bases). Germline-derived CDR1 and CDR2 are SNHLY and FYNNEI. The CDR3 is 15 amino acids. V lost 4 bases and J 3 bases, leaving 16 bases between the germline ends. The CDR3 coding sequence is TGTGCCAGCAGTGTAACCCCCCCAGGGTTCTACGAGCAGTACTTC. It yields the protein CASSVTPPGFYEQYF.

The V gene is TRBV6-5, the J gene TRBJ2-1, with a possible D match to TRBD1 (6 bases). CDR1 and CDR2 (germline): MNHEY, SVGAGI. This CDR3 is 15 amino acids long. Trimming took off 6 bases at V and 6 bases at J, with 18 bases between the two ends. This CDR3 is CASSQGQGPSNEQFF. As DNA, the CDR3 is TGTGCCAGCAGCCAGGGCCAGGGGCCATCCAATGAGCAGTTCTTC.

The J gene is TRBJ2-1, the V gene TRBV29-1; TRBD2 aligns across 8 bases. V shed 4 bases and J 6 bases; nucleotides not matched to a gene: 2. This CDR3 is 12 amino acids long. CDR1 is SQVTM, CDR2 ANQGSEA, per germline. The CDR3 DNA is TGCAGCGTTGCGGGAGGGATCAATGAGCAGTTCTTC. This translates into CSVAGGINEQFF.

This clone was counted a single time. J is TRBJ1-1 and V is TRBV19; no firm D call. CDR3 length: 13 amino acids. Germline CDR1 is LNHDA and CDR2 is SQIVND (reference sequence). Trimming removed 3 bases from V and 5 bases from J, with 10 bases in between. The CDR3 spells CASSIGPGTEAFF. CDR3 nucleotides: TGTGCCAGTAGTATTGGCCCGGGGACTGAAGCTTTCTTT.

The gene calls are TRBV27 and TRBJ2-5, with 9 bases that match TRBD1. The CDR3 sequence is 16 residues long. V lost 3 bases and J lost 1; bases outside the gene matches: 6. Germline-derived CDR1 and CDR2 are MNHEY and SMNVEV (reference sequence). The CDR3 spells CASSFLGQGIQETQYF. CDR3 in DNA: TGTGCCAGCAGTTTTCTGGGACAGGGAATCCAAGAGACCCAGTACTTC.

The chain employs TRBV27 and TRBJ2-7; 8 positions match TRBD2. The CDR3 runs 12 residues. The V gene end was trimmed by 4 bases and the J gene end by 7 bases; junction bases not matched to a gene: 3. CDR1 is MNHEY, CDR2 SMNVEV, per germline (reference sequence). CDR3 sequence reads: CASSSPGGEQYF. Written as DNA, the CDR3 is TGTGCCAGCAGTTCCCCGGGGGGGGAGCAGTACTTC.

The rearrangement links TRBV27 to TRBJ2-1; TRBD2 matches at 9 bases. Trimming took 5 bases from V and 9 from J; bases not matched to a gene: 14. CDR1 is MNHEY, CDR2 SMNVEV, per germline (reference sequence). The CDR3 extends over 16 amino acids. The CDR3 coding sequence is TGTGCCAGCAGTGCTCTAGGGGTAGCGGGGGCCGCTGAGCAGTTCTTC. Its protein is CASSALGVAGAAEQFF.

The genes are TRBV25-1 and TRBJ2-7; TRBD2 agrees at 8 bases. Germline CDR1 reads MGHDK; CDR2 reads SYGVNS. CDR3 size: 13 residues. The trim removed 5 bases at V and 2 bases at J, leaving 2 bases unmatched. The CDR3 here is CASSQRGTYEQYF. DNA of the CDR3: TGTGCCAGCAGTCAGCGGGGGACCTACGAGCAGTACTTC.

The chain employs TRBV28 and TRBJ2-1; 9 bases match TRBD2. The germline V gene encodes CDR1 MDHEN and CDR2 SYDVKM. V lost 3 bases, J lost 1 base, and 7 bases stayed unmatched. The CDR3 consists of 17 residues. CDR3 sequence reads: CASSLTSGTLSYNEQFF. In DNA, the CDR3 is TGTGCCAGCAGTTTGACTAGCGGTACTCTGTCCTACAATGAGCAGTTCTTC.

This rearrangement joins TRBV14 to TRBJ2-3; D is unclear. V lost 0 bases and J lost 4, with 8 bases in between. Germline CDR1 reads SGHDN; CDR2 reads FVKESK. The CDR3 runs to 14 residues. The CDR3 reads CASSQDLYPDTQYF. The DNA for the CDR3 is TGTGCCAGCAGCCAAGACTTATACCCAGATACGCAGTATTTT.

The genes are TRBV6-5 and TRBJ2-7; 11 bases align to TRBD2. This CDR3 is 15 amino acids long. Germline trimming cut 5 bases from V and 6 bases from J; bases unmatched to any gene: 9. The germline V gene encodes CDR1 MNHEY and CDR2 SVGAGI. The DNA for the CDR3 is TGTGCCAGCAGTACTAGCGGGGGCTTGATGGGCGAGCAGTACTTC. Encoded protein: CASSTSGGLMGEQYF.

This chain uses TRBV19 with TRBJ1-2; D not certain. CDR1 LNHDA and CDR2 SQIVND come from the germline V gene (reference sequence). V was trimmed by 7 bases and J by 1 base, leaving 10 bases between them. The CDR3 sequence is 13 residues long. The CDR3 protein is CASTPTVNYGYTF. The DNA for the CDR3 is TGTGCCAGTACTCCTACAGTTAACTATGGCTACACCTTC.

V is TRBV10-2 and J is TRBJ2-1; D is unclear. The CDR3 has 11 amino acids. Trimming shortened V by 3 bases and J by 8 bases, and 5 bases separated the two germline ends. Germline CDR1 and CDR2: WSHSY and SAAADI. CDR3 nucleotide sequence: TGCGCCAGCAGTGATAGACATGAGCAGTTCTTC. This codes for CASSDRHEQFF.

The chain has TRBV27 and TRBJ1-2; D remains ambiguous. The CDR3 is 14 residues long. V was shortened by 3 bases and J by 3 bases, with 11 bases between the two germline ends. CDR1 is MNHEY and CDR2 is SMNVEV in the germline V gene (reference sequence). The CDR3 region has the DNA TGTGCCAGCAGTTTTGCTCCTGGGGACTATGGCTACACCTTC. It codes for CASSFAPGDYGYTF.

The J gene is TRBJ2-7, the V gene TRBV7-8; 9 bases map to TRBD1. The germline CDR1 and CDR2 sequences are SGHVS and FQNEAQ. Trimming took 5 bases from V and 3 from J; bases not matched to a gene: 17. CDR3 size: 18 residues. Written as DNA, the CDR3 is TGTGCCAGCAGCATCACAAAGGGGACAGGGTTTCGGGTCTACGAGCAGTACTTC. Protein product: CASSITKGTGFRVYEQYF.

The chain combines TRBV28 with TRBJ2-5; D is unclear. Per the germline V gene, CDR1 is MDHEN and CDR2 is SYDVKM. CDR3 length: 15 residues. The V and J ends lost 0 bases and 5 bases respectively, with 13 bases between them. DNA of the CDR3: TGTGCCAGCAGTTTATGGGACGGCCGATATGAGACCCAGTACTTC. It translates to CASSLWDGRYETQYF. Based on the CDR3 plus reference TRBV28 and TRBJ2-5, the full variable domain is DVKVTQSSRYLVKRTGEKVFLECVQDMDHENMFWYRQDPGLGLRLIYFSYDVKMKEKGDIPEGYSVSREKKERFSLILESASTNQTSMYLCASSLWDGRYETQYFGPGTRLLVL.

V usage is TRBV27 and J usage is TRBJ1-1; the D gene is possibly TRBD1 (5 bases). Trimming pared 1 base from V and 0 bases from J, leaving 18 bases between. The CDR3 is 18 amino acids. Germline-derived CDR1 and CDR2 are MNHEY and SMNVEV (reference sequence). CDR3 in amino acids: CASSLYGGPGRMNTEAFF. CDR3 bases: TGTGCCAGCAGTTTATATGGCGGCCCGGGGCGTATGAACACTGAAGCTTTCTTT.

In its sample, this clone was seen once. This chain links TRBV5-4 with TRBJ1-2; 8 nucleotides agree with TRBD1. The CDR3 totals 14 residues. The junction had 5 bases not matched to a gene; V was cut back by 3 bases and J by 4 bases. Germline V lookup: CDR1 SGHNT, CDR2 YYREEE (reference sequence). The chain's CDR3 is CASSYGTGFYGYTF. The CDR3 bases are TGTGCCAGCAGCTATGGGACAGGCTTCTATGGCTACACCTTC.

V and J are TRBV4-3 and TRBJ2-2; the D is unclear. Germline V gene data show CDR1 as LGHNA and CDR2 as YSLEER. The CDR3 consists of 15 residues. V dropped 1 base and J dropped 0 bases, with 6 bases sitting between them. CDR3 nucleotide sequence: TGCGCCAGCAGCCAAGCTACGACGAACACCGGGGAGCTGTTTTTT. It translates to CASSQATTNTGELFF.

CDR3 sequence: CASSLAAGSTEAFF. CDR3 DNA: TGTGCCAGCAGCTTGGCCGCGGGGAGCACTGAAGCTTTCTTT. V gene TRBV5-8 combines with J gene TRBJ1-1; no clear D gene. Germline CDR1 and CDR2: SGHTS and YDEGEE. V dropped 0 bases and J dropped 4 bases, with 10 bases sitting between them. The CDR3 runs 14 residues.

The chain recombines TRBV7-9 with TRBJ2-5, with 7 bases matching TRBD1. CDR1 is SEHNR, CDR2 FQNEAQ, per germline (reference sequence). The CDR3 consists of 14 residues. V lost 5 bases, J lost 5 bases, and 8 bases stayed unmatched. In DNA, the CDR3 is TGTGCCAGCAGCGCCCGGGACAGTCTGGAGACCCAGTACTTC. This translates into CASSARDSLETQYF. Full variable domain (rest looked up from reference TRBV7-9 and TRBJ2-5): DTGVSQNPRHKITKRGQNVTFRCDPISEHNRLYWYRQTLGQGPEFLTYFQNEAQLEKSRLLSDRFSAERPKGSFSTLEIQRTEQGDSAMYLCASSARDSLETQYFGPGTRLLVL.